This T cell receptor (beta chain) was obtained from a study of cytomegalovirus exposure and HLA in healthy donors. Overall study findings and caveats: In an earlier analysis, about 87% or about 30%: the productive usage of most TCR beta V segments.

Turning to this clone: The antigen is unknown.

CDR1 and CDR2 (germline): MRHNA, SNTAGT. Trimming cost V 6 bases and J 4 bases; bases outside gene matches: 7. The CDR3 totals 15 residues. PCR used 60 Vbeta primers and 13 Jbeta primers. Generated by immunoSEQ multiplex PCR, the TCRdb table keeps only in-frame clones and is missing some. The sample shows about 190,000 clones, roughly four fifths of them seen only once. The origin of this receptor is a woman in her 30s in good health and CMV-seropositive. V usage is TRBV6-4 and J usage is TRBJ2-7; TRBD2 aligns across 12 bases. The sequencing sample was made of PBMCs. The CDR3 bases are TGTGCCAGCAGCCCTAGCGGGAGGGCCAGGTACGAGCAGTACTTC. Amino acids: CASSPSGRARYEQYF.